Following are 31 T cell receptor beta chains from one sample sequenced in a study of blood T cell repertoires in COVID-19. Data came from immunoSEQ multiplex PCR; TCRdb stores just in-frame clones and leaves some out. Of about 80,000 clones listed, 82% are singletons. Sequencing was carried out using peripheral blood. The receptors were gathered from a woman aged 70-85 years with acute or convalescent COVID-19.

This chain links TRBV19 with TRBJ2-7; D may be TRBD2 (6 bases). The V end lost 3 bases, the J end lost 4 bases, and 16 bases lay between the germline ends. The CDR3 has 15 residues. The germline gives CDR1 LNHDA, CDR2 SQIVND (reference sequence). The CDR3 coding sequence is TGTGCCAGTAGTATTGTCTCCGGGGGTGGTTACGAGCAGTACTTC. It yields the protein CASSIVSGGGYEQYF.

The chain carries TRBV5-1 and TRBJ1-1; D is unresolved. The CDR3 sequence is 15 residues long. With 0 bases removed from V and 5 bases from J, the gap between germline ends came to 14 bases. Germline V gene sequence: CDR1 SGHRS, CDR2 YFSETQ. The chain's CDR3 is CASSLVLGMETEAFF. The CDR3 bases are TGCGCCAGCAGCTTGGTGCTGGGTATGGAGACTGAAGCTTTCTTT.

This rearrangement joins TRBV30 to TRBJ2-5, with D possibly being TRBD1 (7 bases). Trimming took off 4 bases at V and 4 bases at J, with 10 bases between the two ends. This CDR3 is 12 amino acids long. Germline V gene data show CDR1 as GTSNPN and CDR2 as SVGIG (reference sequence). In nucleotides, the CDR3 is TGTGCCTGGAACAGGGGAGGAGAGACCCAGTACTTC. As protein: CAWNRGGETQYF.

The chain joins TRBV19 to TRBJ2-5; TRBD1 matches at 7 bases. J gave up 5 bases and V 4 bases, and 4 bases lay outside the gene matches. The CDR3 is 13 residues long. The germline V gene has CDR1 LNHDA and CDR2 SQIVND (reference sequence). The CDR3 nucleotides read TGTGCCAGTAGTAACAGGGGTTGGGAGACCCAGTACTTC. Amino acid sequence: CASSNRGWETQYF.

The rearrangement uses TRBV19 and TRBJ2-1; TRBD2 matches at 11 bases. V was pared by 3 bases and J by 4 bases, with 2 bases of the junction left unmatched. CDR3 length: 15 amino acids. Germline V lookup: CDR1 LNHDA, CDR2 SQIVND (reference sequence). CDR3 sequence: CASSIGLAGYNEQFF. CDR3 nucleotides: TGTGCCAGTAGTATCGGACTAGCGGGTTACAATGAGCAGTTCTTC.

DNA of the CDR3: TGTGCCTGGGGGGGCCTCCAGAGGACGCAGTATTTT. This encodes CAWGGLQRTQYF. The chain is built from TRBV30 and TRBJ2-3; a weak D match, TRBD1 (6 bases). The CDR3 covers 12 residues. V was clipped by 5 bases and J by 9 bases, with 15 bases between them. Germline CDR1 reads GTSNPN; CDR2 reads SVGIG (reference sequence).

In this sample, this clone turned up a few times. The chain recombines TRBV4-2 with TRBJ2-3; TRBD2 matches 8 bases. V lost 0 bases and J lost 4; bases outside the gene matches: 12. CDR3 length: 18 residues. Germline loops: CDR1 LGHNA, CDR2 YNFKEQ. The CDR3 spells CASSQEEVAGPWADTQYF. The CDR3 DNA reads as TGTGCCAGCAGCCAAGAAGAGGTAGCGGGACCCTGGGCAGATACGCAGTATTTT.

The J gene is TRBJ1-5, the V gene TRBV6-5, with a weak D call TRBD1 (5 bases). Germline CDR1 MNHEY, CDR2 SVGAGI. CDR3 size: 13 residues. Deletions cut 7 bases from V and 2 bases from J, with 9 bases between. The CDR3 sequence: CASTSTGNQPQHF. CDR3 sequence (DNA): TGTGCCAGCACCTCGACAGGCAATCAGCCCCAGCATTTT.

The chain is built from TRBV19 and TRBJ1-1, with D possibly TRBD1 on 6 matching bases. This CDR3 is 14 amino acids long. Germline CDR1 LNHDA, CDR2 SQIVND (reference sequence). Trimming took off 4 bases at V and 3 bases at J, with 12 bases between the two ends. In DNA, the CDR3 is TGTGCCAGTAGTACCCACAGGGATGACACTGAAGCTTTCTTT. Encoded protein: CASSTHRDDTEAFF.

Details on this clone: The sample carries other DNA sequences with the same CDR3. The CDR3 protein is CAWSGGATEAFF. DNA for the CDR3: TGTGCCTGGAGTGGCGGGGCCACTGAAGCTTTCTTT. V and J are TRBV30 and TRBJ1-1; D might be TRBD1 (5 bases). The germline V gene encodes CDR1 GTSNPN and CDR2 SVGIG (reference sequence). The CDR3 runs 12 residues. The germline V and J ends were trimmed by 1 base and 4 bases, with 7 bases remaining between them.

This sequence joins TRBV3-1 (or the pseudogene TRBV3-2) and TRBJ1-1; 7 positions match TRBD1. Trimming at V came to 1 base and at J to 8 bases, leaving 7 bases not matched to a gene. The CDR3 loop spans 14 amino acids. The germline gives CDR1 LGHDT, CDR2 YNNKEL (reference sequence). CDR3 residues: CASSQVGGPLEAFF. In nucleotides, the CDR3 is TGTGCCAGCAGCCAAGTAGGGGGCCCCCTGGAAGCTTTCTTT.

The V and J genes are TRBV2 and TRBJ2-2; a possible D gene is TRBD2 (5 bases). Looked up from germline, CDR1 is SNHLY and CDR2 is FYNNEI. Between the trimmed V and J ends, which lost 3 bases and 5 bases, there was a span of 19 bases. The CDR3 is made up of 17 amino acids. The CDR3 loop is CASSDTTRGERTGELFF. CDR3 coding DNA: TGTGCCAGCAGTGACACGACTCGGGGAGAAAGGACCGGGGAGCTGTTTTTT. The variable domain in full, completed from reference TRBV2 and TRBJ2-2, reads EPEVTQTPSHQVTQMGQEVILRCVPISNHLYFYWYRQILGQKVEFLVSFYNNEISEKSEIFDDQFSVERPDGSNFTLKIRSTKLEDSAMYFCASSDTTRGERTGELFFGEGSRLTVL.

This sequence joins TRBV9 and TRBJ1-2; TRBD1 is a possible D gene (6 bases). Germline lookup yields CDR1 SGDLS and CDR2 YYNGEE. The CDR3 sequence is 16 residues long. Trimming cost V 1 base and J 2 bases, with 15 bases left between them. The CDR3 nucleotides read TGTGCCAGCAGCGTAACAGGGCAACAGACGAACTATGGCTACACCTTC. Its protein product is CASSVTGQQTNYGYTF.

The gene calls are TRBV2 and TRBJ1-6, with 7 positions matching TRBD1. CDR1 is SNHLY, CDR2 FYNNEI, per germline. J was trimmed by 10 bases and V by 5 bases; bases with no gene match: 11. The CDR3 contains 15 residues. In DNA form, the CDR3 reads TGTGCCAGCAGTACCCAGGGGGGAGTTCGGTCACCCCTCCACTTT. This codes for CASSTQGGVRSPLHF.

This chain joins TRBV24-1 and TRBJ2-1, with 9 positions matching TRBD2. CDR1 and CDR2 from the germline V gene are KGHDR and SFDVKD. Unmatched junction bases numbered 6, after V lost 6 bases and J lost 1 base. This CDR3 has 16 residues. The CDR3 loop is CATSLVAGASYNEQFF. The CDR3 DNA reads as TGTGCCACCAGTCTTGTAGCGGGAGCGTCCTACAATGAGCAGTTCTTC.

The V call is TRBV5-1, the J call TRBJ1-1; maybe TRBD1 (5 bases). The ends were cut back, 0 bases at V and 5 bases at J, with 17 bases in the middle. Germline V gives CDR1 SGHRS, CDR2 YFSETQ. The CDR3 is 16 residues long. The CDR3 here is CASSLALGPGGTEAFF. The CDR3 DNA reads as TGCGCCAGCAGCTTGGCCTTGGGGCCAGGTGGGACTGAAGCTTTCTTT.

The V gene is TRBV5-5, the J gene TRBJ2-2, with 8 positions matching TRBD1. The CDR3 is made up of 16 amino acids. CDR1 is SGHKS and CDR2 is YYEKEE in the germline V gene (reference sequence). Unmatched junction bases numbered 12, after V lost 4 bases and J lost 7 bases. In DNA, the CDR3 is TGTGCCAGCAGCCAAGGACAGGGCCGGATAAACGGGGAGCTGTTTTTT. Its translation: CASSQGQGRINGELFF. The full variable domain, in which reference TRBV5-5 and TRBJ2-2 provide the parts outside the CDR3, is DAGVTQSPTHLIKTRGQQVTLRCSPISGHKSVSWYQQVLGQGPQFIFQYYEKEERGRGNFPDRFSARQFPNYSSELNVNALLLGDSALYLCASSQGQGRINGELFFGEGSRLTVL.

The chain uses TRBV10-3 and TRBJ2-2; 10 bases are a match to TRBD2. This CDR3 region has 16 residues. V shed 4 bases, J shed 1 base, and the junction held 3 bases outside the gene matches. CDR1 is ENHRY, CDR2 SYGVKD, per germline. CDR3 DNA: TGTGCCATCAGTGCCTCTAGCGGGGGGAACACCGGGGAGCTGTTTTTT. It encodes CAISASSGGNTGELFF.

The chain combines TRBV18 with TRBJ2-3; D ambiguous. With 5 bases removed from V and 2 bases from J, the gap between germline ends came to 8 bases. There are 13 residues in the CDR3. Germline assignment: CDR1 KGHSH and CDR2 LQKENI. The CDR3 loop is CASSVSITDTQYF. The CDR3 DNA is TGTGCCAGCTCAGTGTCTATCACAGATACGCAGTATTTT. The variable domain in full, with the rest retrieved from reference TRBV18 and TRBJ2-3, is NAGVMQNPRHLVRRRGQEARLRCSPMKGHSHVYWYRQLPEEGLKFMVYLQKENIIDESGMPKERFSAEFPKEGPSILRIQQVVRGDSAAYFCASSVSITDTQYFGPGTRLTVL.

V gene TRBV30 combines with J gene TRBJ1-1, with D maybe TRBD1 (5 bases). The germline V gene has CDR1 GTSNPN and CDR2 SVGIG (reference sequence). The V end lost 0 bases, the J end lost 11 bases, and 19 bases lay between the germline ends. The CDR3 contains 14 residues. The CDR3 reads CAWSVTRSVRGAFF. Here the CDR3 DNA reads TGTGCCTGGAGTGTGACACGCTCCGTTCGGGGGGCTTTCTTT.

V gene TRBV5-6 combines with J gene TRBJ1-4; D unclear. CDR1 SGHDT and CDR2 YYEEEE come from the germline V gene. V was trimmed by 1 base and J by 8 bases, leaving 12 bases between them. The CDR3 runs to 14 residues. CDR3 loop: CASSLSNYGEKLFF. DNA of the CDR3: TGTGCCAGCAGCTTGAGTAATTATGGCGAAAAACTGTTTTTT.

The V call is TRBV19, the J call TRBJ1-2; tentatively, D is TRBD1 (6 bases). Between the trimmed V and J ends, which lost 6 bases and 5 bases, there was a span of 16 bases. CDR1 is LNHDA, CDR2 SQIVND, per germline (reference sequence). This CDR3 comprises 14 residues. The chain's CDR3 is CASRSQGLGYGYTF. CDR3 DNA: TGTGCCAGTAGATCACAGGGATTGGGTTATGGCTACACCTTC.

V gene TRBV6-5 combines with J gene TRBJ2-4, with a possible D match to TRBD1 (6 bases). Germline V gene data show CDR1 as MNHEY and CDR2 as SVGAGI. Trimming removed 7 bases at V and 6 bases at J, with 13 bases between. The CDR3 has 13 residues. The CDR3: CASITGLGNIQYF. Here the CDR3 DNA reads TGTGCCAGCATTACAGGGTTAGGAAACATTCAGTACTTC.

This clone has a handful of counts. The chain is built from TRBV28 and TRBJ1-6, with 8 bases aligning to TRBD1. The junction had 10 bases not matched to a gene; V was cut back by 5 bases and J by 7 bases. Germline V gene lookup returns CDR1 MDHEN and CDR2 SYDVKM. The CDR3 is 16 residues long. CDR3 in DNA: TGTGCCAGCAGTCAAGTCTCAGGGGGCGAGAATTCACCCCTCCACTTT. It codes for CASSQVSGGENSPLHF.

The chain recombines TRBV2 with TRBJ2-2; D possibly corresponds to TRBD1 (6 bases). The CDR3 is 12 amino acids. The germline V gene encodes CDR1 SNHLY and CDR2 FYNNEI. The V gene lost 7 bases and the J gene lost 14 bases, with 17 bases spanning the gap. The CDR3 DNA reads as TGTGCCAGCACTACACTTACAGGGAACCTGTTTTTT. Protein product: CASTTLTGNLFF.

J is TRBJ2-5 and V is TRBV5-1, with 7 bases fitting TRBD1. This CDR3 has 14 amino acids. CDR1 and CDR2 (germline): SGHRS, YFSETQ. V lost 5 bases to trimming and J lost 2 bases; unmatched junction nucleotides: 6. The CDR3 nucleotides are TGCGCCAGCAGTTTACGGGACAGACAAGAGACCCAGTACTTC. It codes for CASSLRDRQETQYF.

The CDR3 protein is CASSLGADRGQGYTF. CDR3 nucleotide sequence: TGTGCCAGCAGCTTGGGTGCGGACAGGGGGCAGGGCTACACCTTC. The chain has TRBV5-4 and TRBJ1-2, with 11 bases that match TRBD1. CDR3 size: 15 residues. Germline V gene lookup returns CDR1 SGHNT and CDR2 YYREEE (reference sequence). With V trimmed by 0 bases and J by 8 bases, 6 bases remained unmatched.

V usage is TRBV10-3 and J usage is TRBJ1-1; possibly TRBD1 for D (6 bases). The germline V gene encodes CDR1 ENHRY and CDR2 SYGVKD. V lost 4 bases and J lost 6, with 9 bases in between. CDR3 length: 12 residues. The CDR3 DNA is TGTGCCATCAGTGGCAGGGGAGCTGAAGCTTTCTTT. Residues: CAISGRGAEAFF.

The table lists this clone with many counts. The chain links TRBV5-5 to TRBJ2-7; D is possibly TRBD2 (6 bases). The germline CDR1 and CDR2 sequences are SGHKS and YYEKEE (reference sequence). The V gene lost 4 bases and the J gene lost 7 bases, with 21 bases spanning the gap. CDR3 length: 15 amino acids. The CDR3 coding sequence is TGTGCCAGCAGCCTGTACCTAGGCCTTCGGGAGGAGCAGTACTTC. Translated, it gives CASSLYLGLREEQYF.

The rearrangement uses TRBV18 and TRBJ2-5, with a possible D match to TRBD2 (5 bases). With 8 bases removed from V and 5 bases from J, the gap between germline ends came to 12 bases. Per the germline V gene, CDR1 is KGHSH and CDR2 is LQKENI. This CDR3 is built from 12 residues. In nucleotides, the CDR3 is TGTGCCAGCGGACTTGGGCTGGAGACCCAGTACTTC. Encoded protein: CASGLGLETQYF.

This chain links TRBV7-2 with TRBJ2-5; D is uncertain. CDR3 size: 11 residues. Germline V gene data show CDR1 as SGHTA and CDR2 as FQGNSA. The V and J ends lost 3 bases and 5 bases respectively, with 4 bases between them. The CDR3 nucleotides read TGTGCCAGCAGCTTCTCGGAGACCCAGTACTTC. Translating gives CASSFSETQYF.